This TCR beta chain was identified during a study of blood T cell repertoires in COVID-19. At the level of the study: Researchers got acute and convalescent COVID-19 samples from the United States, Italy and Spain. T cells, B-cell-depleted T cells, or PBMCs supplied cDNA or gDNA.

The CDR3 loop spans 15 amino acids. Germline V gene lookup returns CDR1 MNHEY and CDR2 SMNVEV (reference sequence). Trimming removed 5 bases from V and 5 bases from J; junction bases left unmatched: 8. Original processing notes: Estimation of nucleated cell counts relied on the amplification of reference gene primers. Profiled with immunoSEQ multiplex PCR; TCRdb holds only in-frame clones, not every one. V and J calls and clone size follow that table, whereas D and trimming were derived from the DNA. The repertoire has approximately 70,000 clones, around 91% of them found once; the top ten carry 7% to 9.5%. In its sample, this clone was seen once. Other DNA sequences within the sample encode an identical CDR3.

The sequenced material came from peripheral blood. The chain recombines TRBV27 with TRBJ2-3, with 9 bases lining up with TRBD2. This clonotype was obtained from a human donor in a cohort sampled during active COVID-19. The CDR3 protein is CASSPSGGRGDTQYF. CDR3 in DNA: TGTGCCAGCAGTCCCAGCGGGGGGCGGGGAGATACGCAGTATTTT.